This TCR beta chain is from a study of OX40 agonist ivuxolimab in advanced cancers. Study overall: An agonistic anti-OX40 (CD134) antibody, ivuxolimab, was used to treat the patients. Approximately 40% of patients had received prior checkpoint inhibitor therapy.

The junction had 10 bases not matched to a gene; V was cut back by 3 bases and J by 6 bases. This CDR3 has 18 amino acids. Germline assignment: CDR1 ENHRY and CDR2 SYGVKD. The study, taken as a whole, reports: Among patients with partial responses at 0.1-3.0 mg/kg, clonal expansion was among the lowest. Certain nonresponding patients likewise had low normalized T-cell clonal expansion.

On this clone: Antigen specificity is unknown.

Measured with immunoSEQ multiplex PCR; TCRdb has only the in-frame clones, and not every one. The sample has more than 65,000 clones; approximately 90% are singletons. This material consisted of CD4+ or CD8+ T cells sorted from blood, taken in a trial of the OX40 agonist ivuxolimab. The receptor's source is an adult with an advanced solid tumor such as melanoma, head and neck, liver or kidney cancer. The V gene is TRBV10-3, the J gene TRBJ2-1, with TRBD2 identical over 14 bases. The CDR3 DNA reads TGTGCCATCAGTGACCTAAGGACTAGCGGGAGGTTCGGCAATGAGCAGTTCTTC. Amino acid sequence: CAISDLRTSGRFGNEQFF.